This is a list of T cell receptor beta chains from one sample in a study of early T cells in non-severe SARS-CoV-2 infection. One entry per CDR3 protein results from TCRdb running MiXCR on the 5' RACE reads. This repertoire shows about 34,000 distinct CDR3 sequences, 5% to 7% found once; its top ten account for approximately 7.6%. Sequenced: whole blood. Source of these receptors: an adult who was a healthcare worker with PCR-confirmed SARS-CoV-2 infection or an uninfected control (not recorded which). The CDR3 runs from the conserved cysteine through the conserved F or W. D genes are given only for firm matches. Clone size is stated in some rows and not others, as once, few, many or a class when expanded.

j_call | clone_size | v_call | d_call | cdr3_length | cdr3_nt | cdr3_aa
TRBJ2-1 | . | TRBV5-4 | . | 15 | TGTGCCAGCAGCCCGGACGGAAGCTCCTACAATGAGCAGTTCTTC | CASSPDGSSYNEQFF
TRBJ1-5 | . | TRBV19 | . | 14 | TGTGCCAGTAGTATCGGCCGAGACAATCAGCCCCAGCATTTT | CASSIGRDNQPQHF
TRBJ1-6 | medium-sized | TRBV27 | . | 15 | TGTGCCAGCAGTTATAAGGCCTCCTATAATTCACCCCTCCACTTT | CASSYKASYNSPLHF
TRBJ1-3 | . | TRBV7-2 | TRBD1 | 16 | TGTGCCAGCAGCACTCCAGGGGGCCGCTCTGGAAACACCATATATTTT | CASSTPGGRSGNTIYF
TRBJ2-7 | many | TRBV6-1 | . | 12 | TGTGCCAGCAGTGGGAGGACCTACGAGCAGTACTTC | CASSGRTYEQYF
TRBJ2-3 | . | TRBV5-6 | . | 14 | TGTGCCAGCAGCTTGGCCACAGGCACAGATACGCAGTATTTT | CASSLATGTDTQYF
TRBJ2-7 | many | TRBV3-1 | . | 12 | TGTGCCAGCAGCCAATTATCCTACGAGCAGTACTTC | CASSQLSYEQYF
TRBJ1-5 | many | TRBV27 | . | 14 | TGTGCCAGCAGTGCGAGGATTCGAAATCAGCCCCAGCATTTT | CASSARIRNQPQHF
TRBJ2-1 | many | TRBV7-6 | . | 14 | TGTGCCAGCAGCGGGGGGGGGCCGGAAAATGAGCAGTTCTTC | CASSGGGPENEQFF
TRBJ1-4 | . | TRBV29-1 | . | 15 | TGCAGCGCTACAGGGATAGTTGCAACTAATGAAAAACTGTTTTTT | CSATGIVATNEKLFF
TRBJ1-1 | many | TRBV6-4 | . | 13 | TGTGCCAGCAGTGACAAGGAGAACACTGAAGCTTTCTTT | CASSDKENTEAFF
TRBJ2-5 | many | TRBV7-2 | TRBD1 | 15 | TGTGCCAGCAGCCCCTCCAGGGGGCTCCAAGAGACCCAGTACTTC | CASSPSRGLQETQYF
TRBJ1-5 | few | TRBV6-5 | . | 15 | TGTGCCAGCAGATTAGGCCCCATGGGCAATCAGCCCCAGCATTTT | CASRLGPMGNQPQHF
TRBJ2-7 | . | TRBV7-2 | . | 13 | TGTGCCAGCAGCCTAGAGGCTCCCTACGAGCAGTACTTC | CASSLEAPYEQYF
TRBJ2-5 | few | TRBV12-5 | TRBD1 | 17 | TGTGCTAGTGGTTTGGTACTTGGAGGACAGGGGGCTGAGACCCAGTACTTC | CASGLVLGGQGAETQYF
TRBJ1-6 | many | TRBV5-4 | TRBD1 | 17 | TGTGCCAGCAGCTCGAAGAATCCGGGACAGGGCAATTCACCCCTCCACTTT | CASSSKNPGQGNSPLHF
TRBJ2-3 | many | TRBV3-1 | . | 14 | TGTGCCAGCAGCCAGCCTAGCGCCACAGATACGCAGTATTTT | CASSQPSATDTQYF
TRBJ1-6 | few | TRBV6-5 | . | 15 | TGTGCCAGCAGTTATTACAGGGAGGGAGAATCACCCCTCCACTTT | CASSYYREGESPLHF
TRBJ2-2 | many | TRBV20-1 | . | 17 | TGCAGTGCTAGAGATCACAGACACTCCACGAACACCGGGGAGCTGTTTTTT | CSARDHRHSTNTGELFF
TRBJ1-2 | few | TRBV3-1 | . | 15 | TGTGCCAGCAGCCAAGAACCGGGGGGCAGCTATGGCTACACCTTC | CASSQEPGGSYGYTF
TRBJ1-1 | many | TRBV25-1 | . | 14 | TGTGCCAGCAGTGAATGGGAAGACAGGCAAAAAGCTTTCTTT | CASSEWEDRQKAFF
TRBJ2-5 | many | TRBV2 | . | 13 | TGTGCCAGCAGTGATGTCGGCCAAGAGACCCAGTACTTC | CASSDVGQETQYF
TRBJ2-3 | many | TRBV7-6 | TRBD1 | 14 | TGTGCCAGCAGCTTAACAGGGGAAACAGATACGCAGTATTTT | CASSLTGETDTQYF
TRBJ1-2 | many | TRBV27 | TRBD1 | 14 | TGTGCCAGCAGTTTCATGGGGACAGGGGGCGGCTACACCTTC | CASSFMGTGGGYTF
TRBJ1-5 | many | TRBV12-3/TRBV12-4 | . | 16 | TGTGCCAGCAGCGCACTGGAGACCCCTTACAATCAGCCCCAGCATTTT | CASSALETPYNQPQHF
TRBJ2-1 | many | TRBV20-1 | . | 14 | TGCAGTGCTAGACAGGGGATCCCAATCGATGAGCAGTTCTTC | CSARQGIPIDEQFF
TRBJ1-4 | many | TRBV28 | . | 14 | TGTGCCAGCAGTCCGGACAGCTCTAATGAAAAACTGTTTTTT | CASSPDSSNEKLFF
TRBJ1-4 | many | TRBV5-6 | . | 17 | TGTGCCAGCAGCTTGAGGCAGGGACATGCAACTAATGAAAAACTGTTTTTT | CASSLRQGHATNEKLFF
TRBJ1-5 | few | TRBV27 | . | 12 | TGTGCCAGCAGTACTAGCAATCAGCCCCAGCATTTT | CASSTSNQPQHF
TRBJ2-5 | few | TRBV11-2 | TRBD1 | 13 | TGTGCCAGCAGCTGGACAGGATGGGAGACCCAGTACTTC | CASSWTGWETQYF
TRBJ2-7 | few | TRBV4-1 | . | 14 | TGCGCCAGCAGCCCCCTGGGTGTAACCTACGAGCAGTACTTC | CASSPLGVTYEQYF
TRBJ1-1 | many | TRBV7-2 | TRBD1 | 15 | TGTGCCAGCAGCTTTGAAGGGGGCGTGAACACTGAAGCTTTCTTT | CASSFEGGVNTEAFF
TRBJ1-1 | many | TRBV12-3/TRBV12-4 | . | 14 | TGTGCCAGCATCGGAGGAGCATTGAACACTGAAGCTTTCTTT | CASIGGALNTEAFF
TRBJ2-6 | many | TRBV4-3 | . | 19 | TGCGCCAGCAGCCAAGTCGCCTGGAACTGGAGCTCTGGGGCCAACGTCCTGACTTTC | CASSQVAWNWSSGANVLTF
TRBJ2-7 | . | TRBV20-1 | TRBD1 | 15 | TGCAGTGCTACCCCCCCCGGGACAGGGACCTACGAGCAGTACTTC | CSATPPGTGTYEQYF
TRBJ2-5 | . | TRBV7-2 | . | 12 | TGTGCCAGCAGCCATAACCAAGAGACCCAGTACTTC | CASSHNQETQYF
TRBJ1-5 | many | TRBV7-9 | . | 14 | TGTGCCAGCAGCCCCATCCCGATCAATCAGCCCCAGCATTTT | CASSPIPINQPQHF
TRBJ2-5 | many | TRBV5-1 | . | 15 | TGCGCCAGCGTCCACAAGGGAGGTCTCCAAGAGACCCAGTACTTC | CASVHKGGLQETQYF
TRBJ2-3 | once | TRBV6-6 | . | 14 | TGTGCCAGCATCCCACGGGTGGGAACAGATACGCAGTATTTT | CASIPRVGTDTQYF
TRBJ2-7 | many | TRBV3-1 | . | 14 | TGTGCCAGCAGCCAAGGGGGGTCCCAGGGCGAGCAGTACTTC | CASSQGGSQGEQYF
TRBJ2-1 | . | TRBV5-1 | TRBD1 | 12 | TGCGCCAGCAGCTGGGACAGCAATGAGCAGTTCTTC | CASSWDSNEQFF
TRBJ2-1 | . | TRBV7-3 | TRBD2 | 16 | TGTGCCAGCAGCTTAAGGACTAGCGGGGGTTTAGATGAGCAGTTCTTC | CASSLRTSGGLDEQFF
TRBJ2-5 | . | TRBV24-1 | . | 15 | TGTGCCACCAGTGATTCCGGCGGGATCCAAGAGACCCAGTACTTC | CATSDSGGIQETQYF
TRBJ2-7 | many | TRBV9 | . | 13 | TGTGCCAGCAGCGTTGGCACCTCCTACGAGCAGTACTTC | CASSVGTSYEQYF
TRBJ2-7 | many | TRBV6-6 | . | 13 | TGTGCCAGCAGTTGGGGGGATTCCTACGAGCAGTACTTC | CASSWGDSYEQYF
TRBJ1-1 | . | TRBV11-2 | TRBD1 | 14 | TGTGCCAGCAGCCCGGACAGGGGGGGCACTGAAGCTTTCTTT | CASSPDRGGTEAFF
TRBJ1-1 | . | TRBV4-1 | TRBD1 | 16 | TGCGCCAGCAGCCAAGACCACCGAGGGACAGGGGCTAAAGCTTTCTTT | CASSQDHRGTGAKAFF
TRBJ1-5 | many | TRBV19 | . | 14 | TGTGCCAGTAGTATAGCGGGGGGTTTCCAGCCCCAGCATTTT | CASSIAGGFQPQHF
TRBJ2-1 | many | TRBV19 | TRBD2 | 15 | TGTGCCACCCAAACCGGGACTAGCGGCCGTAATGAGCAGTTCTTC | CATQTGTSGRNEQFF
TRBJ2-5 | many | TRBV13 | TRBD1 | 14 | TGTGCCAGCAGCTCGACAGGGGGTTTGGAGACCCAGTACTTC | CASSSTGGLETQYF
TRBJ2-5 | many | TRBV4-1 | TRBD1 | 16 | TGCGCCAGCAGCCAAGACCCGGGACAGTCATCTGTGACCCAGTACTTC | CASSQDPGQSSVTQYF
TRBJ1-4 | many | TRBV6-5 | . | 13 | TGTGCCAGCAGCCCCGGGGTGAGAGAAAAACTGTTTTTT | CASSPGVREKLFF
TRBJ1-5 | many | TRBV12-3/TRBV12-4 | . | 15 | TGTGCCAGCAGTGTATCAGGGGAGGCAGATCAGCCCCAGCATTTT | CASSVSGEADQPQHF
TRBJ2-1 | once | TRBV18 | . | 15 | TGTGCCAGCTCACCACCGGGGGCCACCTACAATGAGCAGTTCTTC | CASSPPGATYNEQFF